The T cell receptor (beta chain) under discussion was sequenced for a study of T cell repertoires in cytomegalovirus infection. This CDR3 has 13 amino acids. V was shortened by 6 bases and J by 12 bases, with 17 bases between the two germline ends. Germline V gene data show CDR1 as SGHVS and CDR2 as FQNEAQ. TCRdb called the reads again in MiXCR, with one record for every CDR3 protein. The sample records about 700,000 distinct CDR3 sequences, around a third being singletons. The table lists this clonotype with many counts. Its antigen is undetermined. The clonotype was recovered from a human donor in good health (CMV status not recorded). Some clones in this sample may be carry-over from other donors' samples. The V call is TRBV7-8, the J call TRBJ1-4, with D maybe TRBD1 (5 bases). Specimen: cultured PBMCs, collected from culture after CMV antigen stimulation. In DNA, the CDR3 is TGTGCCAGCAGTCTCATACGAGGGGAGGAACTGTTTTTT. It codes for CASSLIRGEELFF.